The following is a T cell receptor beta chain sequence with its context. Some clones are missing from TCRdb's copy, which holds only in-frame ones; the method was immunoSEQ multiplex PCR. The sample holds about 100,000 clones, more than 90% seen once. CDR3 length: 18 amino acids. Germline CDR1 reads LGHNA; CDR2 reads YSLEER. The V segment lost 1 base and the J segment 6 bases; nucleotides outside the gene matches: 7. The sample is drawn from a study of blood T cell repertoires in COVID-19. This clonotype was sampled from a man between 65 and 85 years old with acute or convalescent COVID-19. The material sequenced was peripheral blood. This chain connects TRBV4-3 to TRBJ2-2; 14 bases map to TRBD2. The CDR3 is CASSQGGLAGDVAGELFF. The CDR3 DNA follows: TGCGCCAGCAGCCAAGGGGGACTAGCGGGAGACGTCGCCGGGGAGCTGTTTTTT.